This entry lists 8 T cell receptor beta chains sequenced from one sample in a study of regulatory T cells in long-lasting Graves disease (dated by TCRdb to the early 2020s). Library preparation used multiplex PCR. Sequencing relied on an Illumina HiSeq 4000. CDR3 regions were amplified by Arm-PCR with iRepertoire HTBI primers to construct TCR beta libraries. TCRdb ran its own pipeline on the public reads, namely fastp trimming at Q25 and MiXCR clone calling, and kept in-frame beta chains. Each entry is one CDR3 protein sequence, shown with its most common DNA and genes. For this sample the table gives around 400,000 distinct CDR3 sequences, of which about 15% were detected only once. Under 9% of the sample is in the top ten clones. What this sample's time point label stands for: newly diagnosed GD, antithyroid drugs for less than 3 months. For both TCR sequencing and RNA sequencing, RNA was extracted from PBMCs using TRIzol.

This sample also appeared in a second study, on T cells in Graves' hyperthyroidism and ophthalmopathy.

Sample: peripheral blood mononuclear cells (PBMCs), taken at new diagnosis, from a patient treated with antithyroid drugs. These receptors all come from a woman in her thirties or forties with Graves disease. Donor details come from another sample of the same person, matched by shared clones.

This clonotype occurred many times. The chain employs TRBV27 and TRBJ2-7; 10 bases match TRBD2. The germline gives CDR1 MNHEY, CDR2 SMNVEV (reference sequence). V lost 1 base and J lost 2; bases outside the gene matches: 11. The CDR3 runs to 18 residues. This CDR3 is CASSLFLPTSGIPYEQYF. In DNA form, the CDR3 reads TGTGCCAGCAGTTTATTCCTCCCTACTAGCGGGATTCCCTACGAGCAGTACTTC.

This clonotype was seen at least ten times. This chain links TRBV3-1 with TRBJ2-1; 11 bases match TRBD2. V lost 0 bases and J lost 6; bases outside the gene matches: 10. CDR1 and CDR2 (germline): LGHDT, YNNKEL (reference sequence). CDR3 length: 18 residues. This chain's CDR3 is CASSQDGLAGGSANEQFF. The CDR3 coding sequence is TGTGCCAGCAGCCAAGATGGTTTAGCGGGAGGGTCTGCCAATGAGCAGTTCTTC.

This clonotype appeared a few times. The chain has TRBV9 and TRBJ2-1, with TRBD2 matching over 9 bases. The ends lost 2 bases at V and 4 bases at J; junction bases unmatched: 7. The CDR3 totals 16 residues. Germline V lookup: CDR1 SGDLS, CDR2 YYNGEE. This CDR3 is CASSVNSGRSYNEQFF. CDR3 sequence (DNA): TGTGCCAGCAGCGTTAATAGCGGGAGAAGTTACAATGAGCAGTTCTTC.

This clonotype was recorded at least ten times. The chain combines TRBV5-1 with TRBJ1-2; the D is unclear. V was trimmed by 2 bases and J by 5 bases, leaving 10 bases between them. CDR1 is SGHRS, CDR2 YFSETQ, per germline. This CDR3 is built from 13 residues. The CDR3 sequence: CASSLQESYGYTF. As DNA, the CDR3 is TGCGCCAGCAGCTTACAAGAATCATATGGCTACACCTTC.

This clonotype showed up just a few times. This chain uses TRBV28 with TRBJ2-7, with D unclear. The V gene lost 3 bases and the J gene lost 0 bases, with 6 bases spanning the gap. The CDR3 sequence is 13 residues long. The V gene's germline CDR1 is MDHEN and CDR2 SYDVKM. In DNA form, the CDR3 reads TGTGCCAGCAGTTTCGACACCTCCTACGAGCAGTACTTC. Its translation is CASSFDTSYEQYF.

This clonotype has ten or more counts. The chain has TRBV27 and TRBJ2-1; 7 bases are a match to TRBD2. V lost 6 bases and J lost 0; bases outside the gene matches: 5. The germline CDR1 and CDR2 sequences are MNHEY and SMNVEV (reference sequence). The CDR3 totals 15 residues. For the CDR3, the DNA is TGTGCCAGCAGCCTCAGCGGGATCTCCTACAATGAGCAGTTCTTC. It specifies CASSLSGISYNEQFF.

This clonotype was observed at least ten times. CDR3 nucleotides: TGTGCCAGCTCACCATCGATTAGGGCTCTTAATTCACCCCTCCACTTT. Amino acids: CASSPSIRALNSPLHF. The gene calls are TRBV18 and TRBJ1-6, with D uncertain. Germline assignment: CDR1 KGHSH and CDR2 LQKENI. CDR3 length equals 16 residues. V lost 2 bases to trimming and J lost 6 bases, with 14 bases between them.

In its sample, this clonotype was seen many times. The V gene is TRBV7-3, the J gene TRBJ2-1, with D tentatively TRBD1 or TRBD2 (5 bases each). Germline lookup yields CDR1 SGHTA and CDR2 FQGTGA. V was trimmed by 1 base and J by 5 bases, leaving 9 bases between them. The CDR3 runs 14 residues. The CDR3 protein is CASSLNLGHNEQFF. DNA for the CDR3: TGTGCCAGCAGCTTAAACCTGGGACACAATGAGCAGTTCTTC.